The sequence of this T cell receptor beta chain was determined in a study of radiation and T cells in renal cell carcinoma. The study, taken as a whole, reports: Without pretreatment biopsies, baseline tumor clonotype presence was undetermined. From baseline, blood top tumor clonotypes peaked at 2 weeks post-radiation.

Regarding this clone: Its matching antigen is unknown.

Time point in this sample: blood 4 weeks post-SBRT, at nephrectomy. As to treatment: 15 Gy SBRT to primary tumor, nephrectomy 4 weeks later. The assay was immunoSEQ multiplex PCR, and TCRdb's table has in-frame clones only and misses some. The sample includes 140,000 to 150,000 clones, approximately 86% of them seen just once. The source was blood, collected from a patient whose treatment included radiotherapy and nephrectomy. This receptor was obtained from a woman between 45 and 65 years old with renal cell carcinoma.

CDR3 sequence (DNA): TGCGCCAGCAGCTTGGAGGTAGACGTGACCACTGAAGCTTTCTTT. Translation gives CASSLEVDVTTEAFF. The chain joins TRBV5-1 to TRBJ1-1; D gene unclear. The CDR3 runs to 15 residues. The V end lost 0 bases, the J end lost 4 bases, and 13 bases lay between the germline ends. CDR1 and CDR2 (germline): SGHRS, YFSETQ.